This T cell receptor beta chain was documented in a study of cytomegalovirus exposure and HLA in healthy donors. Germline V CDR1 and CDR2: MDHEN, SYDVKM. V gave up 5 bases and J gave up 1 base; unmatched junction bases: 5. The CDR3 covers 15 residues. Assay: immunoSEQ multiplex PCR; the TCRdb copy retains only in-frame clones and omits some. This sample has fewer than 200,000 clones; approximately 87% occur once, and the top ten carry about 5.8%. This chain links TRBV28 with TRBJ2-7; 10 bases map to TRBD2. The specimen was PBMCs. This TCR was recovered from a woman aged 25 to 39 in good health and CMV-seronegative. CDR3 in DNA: TGTGCCAGCAGTGAATGGACTAGCGGATCCTACGAGCAGTACTTC. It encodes CASSEWTSGSYEQYF.